The subject of this entry is one T cell receptor (beta chain). Its target is not known. A split of CD4+ cells into CD45RA+ naive and CD45RA-negative memory subsets was performed. The source of the sample is a study of shared clonotypes between healthy human individuals. General study results and limits: On the whole, naive subsets had larger estimated richness than memory subsets had. Donors were few, which limited the genetic and exposure-history diversity represented.

The CDR3 extends over 14 amino acids. CDR1 and CDR2 from the germline V gene are SGHNT and YYREEE (reference sequence). Sorted-subset replicate PCR reactions contained 200 ng DNA, corresponding to approximately 30,000 T cell genomes. TCRdb's table, derived via immunoSEQ multiplex PCR, lists solely in-frame clones and lacks some. Of about 1.1 million clones listed, about four fifths were seen once; the top ten hold roughly 0.61%. Material for sequencing was memory CD4+ T cells from PBMCs. Indicated subset: CD45RA-negative fraction. This receptor was obtained from a man between 18 and 29 years old in good health. Some clones in this sample may be carry-over from other donors' samples. The chain joins TRBV5-4 to TRBJ2-5, with 7 bases aligning to TRBD1. Judging by the DNA end, TRBJ2-7 fits better; the J call may be wrong. The DNA of the CDR3 is TGTGCCAGCAGTTTCCGAGACAGGGTAAACGAGCAGTACTTC. Translating gives CASSFRDRVNEQYF.